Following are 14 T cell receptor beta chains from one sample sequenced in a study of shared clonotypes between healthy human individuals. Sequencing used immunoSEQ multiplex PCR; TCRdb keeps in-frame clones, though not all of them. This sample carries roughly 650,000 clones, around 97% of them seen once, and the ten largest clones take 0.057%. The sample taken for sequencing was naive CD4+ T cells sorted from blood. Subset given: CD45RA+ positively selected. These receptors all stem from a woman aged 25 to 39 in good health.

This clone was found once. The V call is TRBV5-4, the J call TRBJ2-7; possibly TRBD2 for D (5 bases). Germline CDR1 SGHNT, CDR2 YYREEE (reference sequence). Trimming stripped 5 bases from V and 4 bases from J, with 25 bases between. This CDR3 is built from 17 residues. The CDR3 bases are TGTGCCAGCAGTATTGGCGGGCCGTGGGCTATAACTTACGAGCAGTACTTC. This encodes CASSIGGPWAITYEQYF.

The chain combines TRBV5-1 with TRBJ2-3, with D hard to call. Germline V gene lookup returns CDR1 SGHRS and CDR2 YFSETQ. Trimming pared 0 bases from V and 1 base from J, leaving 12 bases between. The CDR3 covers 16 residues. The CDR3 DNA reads TGCGCCAGCAGCTTGGTTACGGGCATCGGCACAGATACGCAGTATTTT. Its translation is CASSLVTGIGTDTQYF.

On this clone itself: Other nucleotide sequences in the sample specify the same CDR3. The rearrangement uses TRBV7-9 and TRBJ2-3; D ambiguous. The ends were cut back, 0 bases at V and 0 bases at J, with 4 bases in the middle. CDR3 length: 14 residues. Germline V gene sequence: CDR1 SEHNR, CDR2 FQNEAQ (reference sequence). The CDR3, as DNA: TGTGCCAGCAGCTTAGCGGGCAGCACAGATACGCAGTATTTT. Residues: CASSLAGSTDTQYF. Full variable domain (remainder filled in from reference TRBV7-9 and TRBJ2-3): DTGVSQNPRHKITKRGQNVTFRCDPISEHNRLYWYRQTLGQGPEFLTYFQNEAQLEKSRLLSDRFSAERPKGSFSTLEIQRTEQGDSAMYLCASSLAGSTDTQYFGPGTRLTVL.

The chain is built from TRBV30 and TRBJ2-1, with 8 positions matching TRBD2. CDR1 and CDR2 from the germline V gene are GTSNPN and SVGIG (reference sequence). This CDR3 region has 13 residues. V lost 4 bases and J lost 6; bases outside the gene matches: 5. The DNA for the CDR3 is TGTGCCTGGACCGGGACTAGTGTCAATGAGCAGTTCTTC. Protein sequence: CAWTGTSVNEQFF.

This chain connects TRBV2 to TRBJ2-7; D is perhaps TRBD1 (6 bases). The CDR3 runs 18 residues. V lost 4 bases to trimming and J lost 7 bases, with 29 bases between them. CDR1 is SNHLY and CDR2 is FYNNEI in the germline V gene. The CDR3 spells CASSVWALIGSSRGEQYF. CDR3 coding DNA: TGTGCCAGCAGTGTGTGGGCACTGATAGGCTCAAGCAGGGGTGAGCAGTACTTC.

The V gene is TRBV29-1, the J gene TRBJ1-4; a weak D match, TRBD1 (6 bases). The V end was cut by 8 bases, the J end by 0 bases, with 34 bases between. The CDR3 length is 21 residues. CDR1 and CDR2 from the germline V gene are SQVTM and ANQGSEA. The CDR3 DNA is TGCAGCCTCTTTGGGGGCCCAGGGCTAGGTCGTAATCAGCCAACTAATGAAAAACTGTTTTTT. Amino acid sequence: CSLFGGPGLGRNQPTNEKLFF.

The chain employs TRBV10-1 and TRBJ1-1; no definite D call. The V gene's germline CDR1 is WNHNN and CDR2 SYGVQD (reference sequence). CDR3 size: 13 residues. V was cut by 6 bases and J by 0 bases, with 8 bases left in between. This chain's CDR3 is CASRRTVNTEAFF. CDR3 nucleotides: TGCGCCAGCAGGCGGACCGTGAACACTGAAGCTTTCTTT.

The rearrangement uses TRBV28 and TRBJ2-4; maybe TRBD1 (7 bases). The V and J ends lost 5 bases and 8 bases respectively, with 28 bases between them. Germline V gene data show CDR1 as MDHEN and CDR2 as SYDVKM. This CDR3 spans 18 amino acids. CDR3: CASSPSGQWVTGEDIQYF. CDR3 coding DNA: TGTGCCAGCAGTCCCTCGGGACAGTGGGTGACGGGAGAGGACATTCAGTACTTC.

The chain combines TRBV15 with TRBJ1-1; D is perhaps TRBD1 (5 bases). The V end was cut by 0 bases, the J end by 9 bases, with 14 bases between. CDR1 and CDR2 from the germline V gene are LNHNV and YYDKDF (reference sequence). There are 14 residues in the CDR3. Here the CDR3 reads CATSRDSPQGQAFF. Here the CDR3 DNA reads TGTGCCACCAGCAGAGATAGTCCGCAGGGTCAAGCTTTCTTT.

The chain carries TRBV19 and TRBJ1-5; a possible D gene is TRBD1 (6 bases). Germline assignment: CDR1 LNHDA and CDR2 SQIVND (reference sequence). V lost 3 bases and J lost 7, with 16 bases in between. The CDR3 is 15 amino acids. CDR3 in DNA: TGTGCCAGTAGTATCCCTCAAAAAGACAGGCAGCCCCAGCATTTT. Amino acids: CASSIPQKDRQPQHF.

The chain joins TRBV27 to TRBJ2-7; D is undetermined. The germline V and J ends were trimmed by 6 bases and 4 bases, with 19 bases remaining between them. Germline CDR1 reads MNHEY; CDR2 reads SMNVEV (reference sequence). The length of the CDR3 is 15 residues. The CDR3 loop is CASSRMVSGRYEQYF. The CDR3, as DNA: TGTGCCAGCAGCCGAATGGTTTCCGGCAGGTACGAGCAGTACTTC.

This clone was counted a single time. The CDR3 reads CASSQGPQETQYF. CDR3 coding DNA: TGTGCCAGCAGCCAGGGACCCCAAGAGACCCAGTACTTC. The rearrangement joins TRBV4-2 to TRBJ2-5, with D perhaps assigned TRBD1 or TRBD2 (5 bases each). CDR3 size: 13 residues. Trimming removed 3 bases from V and 1 base from J, with 6 bases in between. Germline loops: CDR1 LGHNA, CDR2 YNFKEQ.

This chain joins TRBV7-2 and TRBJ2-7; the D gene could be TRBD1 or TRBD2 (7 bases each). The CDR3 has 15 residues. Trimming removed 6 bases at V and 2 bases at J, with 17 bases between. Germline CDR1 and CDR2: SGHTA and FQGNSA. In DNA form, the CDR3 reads TGTGCCAGCAGAAGGCGGCAGGGGGGGGCCTACGAGCAGTACTTC. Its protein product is CASRRRQGGAYEQYF. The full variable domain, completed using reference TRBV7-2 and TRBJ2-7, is GAGVSQSPSNKVTEKGKDVELRCDPISGHTALYWYRQSLGQGLEFLIYFQGNSAPDKSGLPSDRFSAERTGGSVSTLTIQRTQQEDSAVYLCASRRRQGGAYEQYFGPGTRLTVT.

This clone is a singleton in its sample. CDR3 bases: TGTGCCAGCTCACCACCGGACAGATCCTACAATGAGCAGTTCTTC. Its translation: CASSPPDRSYNEQFF. The chain carries TRBV18 and TRBJ2-1; perhaps TRBD1 as D (6 bases). Trimming removed 0 bases at V and 1 base at J, with 7 bases between. The CDR3 is made up of 15 amino acids. Germline V lookup: CDR1 KGHSH, CDR2 LQKENI.